Listed here are 25 T cell receptor beta chains from one sample, sequenced in a study of vaccination effects on CD4 cells after COVID-19. This table comes from immunoSEQ multiplex PCR, and its TCRdb copy is limited to in-frame clones, with some not included. This table holds 25,000 or so clones, roughly 80% found once. ViraFEST used viral peptide pools to expand antigen-specific CD4+ T cells before sequencing. When 10 to 11 days of culture had elapsed, CD4+ T cells were isolated. Two doses of either BNT162b2 or mRNA-1273 were given to each participant. These TCRs' antigens remain unknown. The sample consisted of CD4+ T cells from PBMCs cultured with SARS-CoV-2 spike peptides, taken after COVID-19 vaccination. These receptors came from a human donor who received a COVID-19 vaccine.

V gene TRBV19 combines with J gene TRBJ2-1, with D perhaps TRBD2 (5 bases). The CDR3 spans 17 residues. The germline gives CDR1 LNHDA, CDR2 SQIVND (reference sequence). Trimming took 0 bases from V and 5 from J, leaving 17 bases between them. Written as DNA, the CDR3 is TGTGCCAGTAGTATAGATCTGGGCCTTGCGGGCAACAATGAGCAGTTCTTC. As protein: CASSIDLGLAGNNEQFF. Full variable domain (outside the CDR3, taken from reference TRBV19 and TRBJ2-1): DGGITQSPKYLFRKEGQNVTLSCEQNLNHDAMYWYRQDPGQGLRLIYYSQIVNDFQKGDIAEGYSVSREKKESFPLTVTSAQKNPTAFYLCASSIDLGLAGNNEQFFGPGTRLTVL.

V usage is TRBV11-2 and J usage is TRBJ2-7; 10 bases fit TRBD2. CDR3 length: 13 amino acids. CDR1 and CDR2 (germline): SGHAT, FQNNGV. The ends lost 8 bases at V and 4 bases at J; junction bases unmatched: 5. CDR3 region: CASLAGARYEQYF. CDR3 nucleotides: TGTGCCAGCCTAGCGGGGGCACGATACGAGCAGTACTTC.

This clone was observed a handful of times. V is TRBV7-2 and J is TRBJ2-7; D is unresolved. Germline assignment: CDR1 SGHTA and CDR2 FQGNSA. The CDR3 runs 12 residues. V lost 2 bases to trimming and J lost 12 bases, with 14 bases between them. CDR3 region: CASSLNLAVAYF. The CDR3, as DNA: TGTGCCAGCAGCTTAAATTTGGCAGTAGCGTACTTC.

This clone was seen a handful of times. The chain recombines TRBV7-9 with TRBJ1-4; possible D gene TRBD1, 6 bases. The V end lost 5 bases, the J end lost 3 bases, and 13 bases lay between the germline ends. The CDR3 is made up of 15 amino acids. The germline CDR1 and CDR2 sequences are SEHNR and FQNEAQ (reference sequence). CDR3 in amino acids: CASSPQDRSNEKLFF. In DNA, the CDR3 is TGTGCCAGCAGCCCCCAGGACAGATCTAATGAAAAACTGTTTTTT.

The chain carries TRBV3-1 (or the pseudogene TRBV3-2) and TRBJ2-1; the match to TRBD2 covers 9 bases. V lost 0 bases, J lost 10 bases, and 7 bases stayed unmatched. CDR1 LGHDT and CDR2 YNNKEL come from the germline V gene (reference sequence). This CDR3 has 15 amino acids. Here the CDR3 reads CASSQDLALAGEQFF. DNA for the CDR3: TGTGCCAGCAGCCAAGATCTTGCCCTAGCGGGAGAGCAGTTCTTC.

The chain is built from TRBV25-1 and TRBJ1-6, with D perhaps matching TRBD1 (5 bases). In germline, CDR1 is MGHDK, CDR2 SYGVNS. CDR3 length: 14 residues. V was clipped by 11 bases and J by 0 bases, with 11 bases between them. The CDR3 sequence: CAAAGSSYNSPLHF. The CDR3 DNA sequence: TGTGCCGCCGCAGGGAGCTCCTATAATTCACCCCTCCACTTT.

The chain joins TRBV4-1 to TRBJ2-2; 13 bases line up with TRBD2. The germline gives CDR1 MGHRA, CDR2 YSYEKL. The CDR3 is 16 amino acids. Unmatched junction bases numbered 5, after V lost 10 bases and J lost 0 bases. For the CDR3, the DNA is TGCGCCACCGGGACTAGCGGGACCACGAACACCGGGGAGCTGTTTTTT. Residues: CATGTSGTTNTGELFF.

The chain uses TRBV7-6 and TRBJ2-3, with 15 nucleotides matching TRBD2. Germline CDR1 and CDR2: SGHVS and FNYEAQ. The CDR3 consists of 19 residues. The ends lost 3 bases at V and 4 bases at J; junction bases unmatched: 11. The CDR3, as DNA: TGTGCCAGCAGCTTTCCGGTAGGACTAGCGGGGGGGCTCCCAGATACGCAGTATTTT. Amino acids: CASSFPVGLAGGLPDTQYF.

This rearrangement joins TRBV24-1 to TRBJ2-1; 9 bases align to TRBD1. This CDR3 region has 16 residues. Germline V lookup: CDR1 KGHDR, CDR2 SFDVKD. V lost 3 bases to trimming and J lost 7 bases; unmatched junction nucleotides: 9. This CDR3 is CATSDRTWGQGNEQFF. As DNA, the CDR3 is TGTGCCACCAGTGATCGGACATGGGGACAGGGTAATGAGCAGTTCTTC.

V and J are TRBV7-6 and TRBJ2-6; maybe TRBD2 (5 bases). The CDR3 runs to 16 residues. Germline lookup yields CDR1 SGHVS and CDR2 FNYEAQ. V was trimmed by 5 bases and J by 0 bases, leaving 11 bases between them. The CDR3, as DNA: TGTGCCAGCAGCACGCGACGGGGCTCTGGGGCCAACGTCCTGACTTTC. Amino acid sequence: CASSTRRGSGANVLTF.

This clone was picked up a small number of times. The chain has TRBV5-4 and TRBJ1-1; the D gene is possibly TRBD1 (6 bases). V lost 1 base to trimming and J lost 0 bases, with 7 bases between them. In germline, CDR1 is SGHNT, CDR2 YYREEE (reference sequence). The CDR3 loop spans 14 amino acids. The DNA for the CDR3 is TGTGCCAGCAGCTTGCAGGGGATGAACACTGAAGCTTTCTTT. Its protein is CASSLQGMNTEAFF.

This clone has a handful of counts. This sequence joins TRBV5-8 and TRBJ1-1; D not resolved. This CDR3 is built from 11 residues. The germline V gene has CDR1 SGHTS and CDR2 YDEGEE. V was cut by 5 bases and J by 7 bases, with 9 bases left in between. The CDR3 coding sequence is TGTGCCAGCAGAAGGAGCGATGAAGCTTTCTTT. As protein: CASRRSDEAFF.

The chain joins TRBV7-9 to TRBJ1-1; D perhaps matches TRBD1 (5 bases). Between the trimmed V and J ends, which lost 5 bases and 1 base, there was a span of 14 bases. The CDR3 is 15 residues long. Germline values: CDR1 SEHNR, CDR2 FQNEAQ (reference sequence). Written as DNA, the CDR3 is TGTGCCAGCAGCCCCGACGGGGGGAGGAACACTGAAGCTTTCTTT. The encoded protein is CASSPDGGRNTEAFF.

Worth noting for this clone: The sample contains more than one DNA sequence encoding this CDR3. The chain uses TRBV5-1 and TRBJ1-1; no reliable D call. The CDR3 totals 15 residues. CDR1 and CDR2 from the germline V gene are SGHRS and YFSETQ. V gave up 4 bases and J gave up 1 base, with 14 bases separating them. CDR3 amino acids: CASSPREGGNTEAFF. Written as DNA, the CDR3 is TGCGCCAGCAGCCCCCGGGAGGGAGGGAACACTGAAGCTTTCTTT.

This rearrangement joins TRBV5-1 to TRBJ2-2; 7 bases agree with TRBD2. V shed 3 bases, J shed 0 bases, and the junction held 2 bases outside the gene matches. The germline V gene encodes CDR1 SGHRS and CDR2 YFSETQ. This CDR3 region has 15 residues. The CDR3 nucleotides are TGCGCCAGCAGCTGGGGGGGAGCGAACACCGGGGAGCTGTTTTTT. Encoded protein: CASSWGGANTGELFF.

This chain uses TRBV7-2 with TRBJ2-5; 8 nucleotides agree with TRBD2. The CDR3 sequence is 13 residues long. The J segment lost 8 bases and the V segment lost 5 bases, leaving 7 bases of the junction unmatched. CDR1 and CDR2 (germline): SGHTA, FQGNSA. The CDR3 spells CASSSGTRSTQYF. CDR3 DNA sequence: TGTGCCAGCAGCAGCGGGACTAGGAGTACCCAGTACTTC.

This sequence joins TRBV20-1 and TRBJ1-3; 12 nucleotides match TRBD1. CDR1 is DFQATT and CDR2 is SNEGSKA in the germline V gene (reference sequence). V shed 3 bases and J 7 bases; nucleotides not matched to a gene: 16. There are 18 residues in the CDR3. The CDR3 nucleotides are TGCAGTGCTAGTGTAAACCGACACTCCGGGACAGGGGGCAACACCATATATTTT. Protein sequence: CSASVNRHSGTGGNTIYF.

This clone was found once. The chain links TRBV6-5 to TRBJ2-7; 8 nucleotides match TRBD2. Germline V lookup: CDR1 MNHEY, CDR2 SVGAGI. The CDR3 runs 16 residues. Trimming cost V 0 bases and J 7 bases; bases outside gene matches: 11. The CDR3 sequence is CASSYSSGGAPREQYF. The CDR3 DNA sequence: TGTGCCAGCAGTTACTCCTCCGGGGGGGCCCCGAGGGAGCAGTACTTC.

There are a few counts of this clone. The chain recombines TRBV3-1 (or the pseudogene TRBV3-2) with TRBJ1-5; TRBD1 is a possible D gene (5 bases). This CDR3 contains 14 residues. Trimming took 4 bases from V and 7 from J, leaving 14 bases between them. Per the germline V gene, CDR1 is LGHDT and CDR2 is YNNKEL (reference sequence). The CDR3 region is CASSRKGETQPQHF. The CDR3 coding sequence is TGTGCCAGCAGCCGCAAAGGGGAAACCCAGCCCCAGCATTTT.

This sequence joins TRBV10-3 and TRBJ1-6; 9 bases match TRBD1. Trimming took 3 bases from V and 9 from J; bases not matched to a gene: 6. The CDR3 loop spans 15 amino acids. From germline, CDR1 is ENHRY and CDR2 SYGVKD. CDR3 residues: CAISDTGTGTSPLHF. The CDR3 DNA is TGTGCCATCAGTGATACCGGGACAGGGACTTCACCCCTCCACTTT.

In nucleotides, the CDR3 is TGTGCCAGCAGTTTCTGGGGACACGGGGCCAACGTCCTGACTTTC. This codes for CASSFWGHGANVLTF. The chain joins TRBV6-5 to TRBJ2-6; the D gene is possibly TRBD1 (6 bases). The CDR3 extends over 15 amino acids. V was cut by 4 bases and J by 4 bases, with 11 bases left in between. Germline CDR1 reads MNHEY; CDR2 reads SVGAGI.

This clone occurred a few times. The chain joins TRBV7-9 to TRBJ2-7, with D perhaps TRBD1 (6 bases). This CDR3 is built from 14 residues. Germline assignment: CDR1 SEHNR and CDR2 FQNEAQ (reference sequence). Trimming cost V 7 bases and J 2 bases, with 15 bases left between them. CDR3 DNA sequence: TGTGCCAGCACCCCAAAGACAGGAGCCTACGAGCAGTACTTC. Translated: CASTPKTGAYEQYF.

The chain is built from TRBV6-5 and TRBJ2-2; D uncertain. Trimming cost V 2 bases and J 0 bases, with 10 bases left between them. This CDR3 contains 16 residues. From germline, CDR1 is MNHEY and CDR2 SVGAGI. CDR3 protein: CASSYRGGSNTGELFF. CDR3 bases: TGTGCCAGCAGTTACCGCGGCGGATCGAACACCGGGGAGCTGTTTTTT.

This CDR3 is CASSLTTGSTEAFF. In DNA, the CDR3 is TGTGCCAGCAGCCTAACAACAGGGTCGACTGAAGCTTTCTTT. The V and J genes are TRBV3-1 (or the pseudogene TRBV3-2) and TRBJ1-1, with D perhaps TRBD1 (6 bases). The V gene lost 4 bases and the J gene lost 5 bases, with 14 bases spanning the gap. The CDR3 runs to 14 residues. In germline, CDR1 is LGHDT, CDR2 YNNKEL (reference sequence).

V gene TRBV5-6 combines with J gene TRBJ2-5; tentatively, D is TRBD1 (5 bases). CDR1 and CDR2 from the germline V gene are SGHDT and YYEEEE. V lost 0 bases to trimming and J lost 5 bases, with 14 bases between them. CDR3 length equals 15 residues. In DNA, the CDR3 is TGTGCCAGCAGCTTGGGGACACTTACCTTGGAGACCCAGTACTTC. Protein sequence: CASSLGTLTLETQYF.